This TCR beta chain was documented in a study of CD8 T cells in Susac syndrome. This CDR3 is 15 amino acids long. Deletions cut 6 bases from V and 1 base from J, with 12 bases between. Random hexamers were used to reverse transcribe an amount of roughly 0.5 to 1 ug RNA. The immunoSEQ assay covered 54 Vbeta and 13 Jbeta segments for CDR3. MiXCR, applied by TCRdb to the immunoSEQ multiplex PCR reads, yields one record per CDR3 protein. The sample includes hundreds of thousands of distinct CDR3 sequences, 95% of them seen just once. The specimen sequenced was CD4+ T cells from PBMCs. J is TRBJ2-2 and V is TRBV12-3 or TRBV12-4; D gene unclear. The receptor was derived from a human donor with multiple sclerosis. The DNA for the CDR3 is TGTGCCAGCAGCCCTAGGGCTCAGAACACCGGGGAGCTGTTTTTT. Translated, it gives CASSPRAQNTGELFF.